Listed here are 17 T cell receptor beta chains from one sample, sequenced in a study of regulatory T cells in long-lasting Graves disease. Both iRepertoire HTBI primers and Arm-PCR of CDR3 regions were used to build the TCR beta libraries. TCRdb re-called the multiplex PCR reads through MiXCR, storing one row per CDR3 protein. Of more than 450,000 distinct CDR3 sequences in the sample, 12% were seen once. Indicated time point: newly diagnosed GD, antithyroid drugs for less than 3 months. The TCR library was prepared using RNA isolated from PBMCs. The sample was also reused in another study, on T cells in Graves' hyperthyroidism and ophthalmopathy.

This material consisted of peripheral blood mononuclear cells (PBMCs), taken at new diagnosis, from a patient treated with antithyroid drugs. The receptor source for this set is a woman aged 25-40 years with Graves disease.

Only a few counts were recorded for this clonotype. At one of its ends the junction is not consistent with the germline gene, which may arise from a read error. The genes are TRBV7-9 and TRBJ1-1, with unresolved D. The germline V gene has CDR1 SEHNR and CDR2 FQNEAQ (reference sequence). The CDR3 extends over 12 amino acids. CDR3 sequence reads: CAGSSAYTEAFF. The CDR3 DNA reads as TGTGCCGGCAGCTCCGCGTACACTGAAGCTTTCTTT.

A remark on this clonotype: Given a far larger clone just one base away, this is likely a sequencing read error. The chain employs TRBV2 and TRBJ2-1; maybe TRBD2 (5 bases). V lost 7 bases and J lost 13, with 17 bases in between. This CDR3 has 12 residues. Germline V gives CDR1 SNHLY, CDR2 FYNNEI. The CDR3 here is CASTGDQETQFF. CDR3 in DNA: TGTGCCAGCACCGGGGATCAAGAGACCCAGTTCTTC.

This clonotype was recorded at least ten times. The chain has TRBV20-1 and TRBJ2-3; 7 bases agree with TRBD2. V lost 6 bases, J lost 7 bases, and 16 bases stayed unmatched. The CDR3 is 15 residues long. CDR1 DFQATT and CDR2 SNEGSKA come from the germline V gene (reference sequence). The CDR3 loop reads CSATDAMSSGNTQYF. The DNA for the CDR3 is TGCAGTGCCACCGACGCGATGTCTAGCGGAAATACGCAGTATTTT.

This clonotype appeared many times. The V call is TRBV6-1, the J call TRBJ1-2; the D gene is possibly TRBD1 (5 bases). V lost 8 bases to trimming and J lost 0 bases, with 13 bases between them. The CDR3 extends over 14 amino acids. Germline V CDR1 and CDR2: MNHNS, SASEGT. The CDR3 DNA is TGTGCCAGCGCCCAGGACATCCCTAACTATGGCTACACCTTC. This encodes CASAQDIPNYGYTF.

Only a few counts were recorded for this clonotype. CDR3 protein: CASSETSGNQPQHF. In DNA form, the CDR3 reads TGTGCCAGCAGTGAGACAAGTGGCAATCAGCCCCAGCATTTT. The chain recombines TRBV27 with TRBJ1-5, with D unclear. Germline-derived CDR1 and CDR2 are MNHEY and SMNVEV (reference sequence). The V and J ends lost 5 bases and 2 bases respectively, with 10 bases between them. This CDR3 has 14 amino acids.

The sample holds a few counts of this clonotype. CDR3 residues: CASSRTLGSAHYGYTF. DNA for the CDR3: TGTGCCAGCAGCCGTACCCTTGGGTCTGCGCACTATGGCTACACCTTC. The chain combines TRBV14 with TRBJ1-2, with D unresolved. The CDR3 has 16 amino acids. Germline CDR1 and CDR2: SGHDN and FVKESK. Deletions cut 4 bases from V and 3 bases from J, with 18 bases between.

Ten or more counts support this clonotype. This chain connects TRBV6-2 or TRBV6-3 to TRBJ2-1; TRBD1 matches 7 bases. Germline V lookup: CDR1 MNHEY, CDR2 SVGEGT. V was clipped by 6 bases and J by 6 bases; unmatched bases: 5. The CDR3 is 13 amino acids. The CDR3 is CASSQRQGNEQFF. As DNA, the CDR3 is TGTGCCAGCAGCCAACGACAGGGCAATGAGCAGTTCTTC.

This clonotype was seen many times. This chain links TRBV12-3 or TRBV12-4 with TRBJ1-3; D remains unclear. This CDR3 region has 16 residues. The V end was cut by 4 bases, the J end by 3 bases, with 16 bases between. The CDR3 coding sequence is TGTGCCAGCAGTTCCCCAAATCGAGGGAGTGGAAACACCATATATTTT. Amino acid sequence: CASSSPNRGSGNTIYF.

This clonotype has ten or more counts. The V call is TRBV20-1, the J call TRBJ1-1, with D uncertain. Per germline, CDR1 DFQATT and CDR2 SNEGSKA (reference sequence). This CDR3 region has 13 residues. V was cut by 0 bases and J by 0 bases, with 5 bases left in between. The CDR3 DNA is TGCAGTGCTAGAGAGTTTATGAACACTGAAGCTTTCTTT. Amino acid sequence: CSAREFMNTEAFF.

The rearrangement joins TRBV20-1 to TRBJ2-2, with 10 bases identical to TRBD1. V lost 1 base and J lost 6; bases outside the gene matches: 11. Germline values: CDR1 DFQATT, CDR2 SNEGSKA (reference sequence). This CDR3 has 17 residues. CDR3 in amino acids: CSARARAGQGRSGELFF. The CDR3 DNA reads as TGCAGTGCTAGAGCTAGGGCGGGACAGGGGAGGTCCGGGGAGCTGTTTTTT.

This clonotype was found a few times. The rearrangement links TRBV4-2 to TRBJ2-7; D tentatively reads TRBD1 or TRBD2 (5 bases each). V lost 1 base and J lost 3, with 10 bases in between. This CDR3 is 14 amino acids long. Germline CDR1 reads LGHNA; CDR2 reads YNFKEQ. The CDR3 sequence: CASSQVEGIYEQYF. The CDR3 DNA sequence: TGTGCCAGCAGCCAAGTTGAGGGGATCTACGAGCAGTACTTC.

In this sample, this clonotype turned up many times. The chain employs TRBV29-1 and TRBJ1-2; no reliable D call. The CDR3 has 12 amino acids. CDR1 is SQVTM, CDR2 ANQGSEA, per germline. Trimming took off 2 bases at V and 6 bases at J, with 10 bases between the two ends. The CDR3 DNA follows: TGCAGCGTTGAATTGCCCTGGGATGGCTACACCTTC. Residues: CSVELPWDGYTF.

To note about this clonotype: As the CDR3 is not closed by the conserved phenylalanine or tryptophan, this likely results from a read error. J is TRBJ2-3 and V is TRBV20-1; 14 bases agree with TRBD2. Germline assignment: CDR1 DFQATT and CDR2 SNEGSKA (reference sequence). The CDR3 covers 15 residues. V shed 5 bases and J 1 base; nucleotides not matched to a gene: 2. CDR3 DNA sequence: TGCAGTGCTGGGACTAGCGGGGGACGCACAGATACGCAGTATCTT. Its protein is CSAGTSGGRTDTQYL.

This clonotype was recorded at least ten times. V gene TRBV2 combines with J gene TRBJ2-7, with a possible D match to TRBD1 (6 bases). V was shortened by 3 bases and J by 3 bases, with 15 bases between the two germline ends. This CDR3 spans 15 amino acids. CDR1 is SNHLY and CDR2 is FYNNEI in the germline V gene. The CDR3 reads CASSDWGRGGYEQYF. The DNA of the CDR3 is TGTGCCAGCAGTGATTGGGGCAGGGGTGGCTACGAGCAGTACTTC.

This clonotype came up a few times. V usage is TRBV7-2 and J usage is TRBJ1-3; 7 nucleotides match TRBD1. The junction had 7 bases not matched to a gene; V was cut back by 4 bases and J by 4 bases. Germline CDR1 and CDR2: SGHTA and FQGNSA. The CDR3 has 15 residues. This CDR3 reads CASSSGGIWGNTIYF. The CDR3, as DNA: TGTGCCAGCAGCTCAGGGGGGATATGGGGAAACACCATATATTTT.

This clonotype was found many times. The V call is TRBV20-1, the J call TRBJ2-2, with a weak D call TRBD2 (5 bases). This CDR3 comprises 15 residues. Germline assignment: CDR1 DFQATT and CDR2 SNEGSKA (reference sequence). V was clipped by 2 bases and J by 5 bases, with 15 bases between them. This CDR3 reads CSARTPRGATGELFF. The CDR3 coding sequence is TGCAGTGCTAGAACCCCCCGGGGTGCAACCGGGGAGCTGTTTTTT.

In this sample, this clonotype turned up many times. V is TRBV2 and J is TRBJ2-3; D remains unclear. The germline CDR1 and CDR2 sequences are SNHLY and FYNNEI. The CDR3 totals 14 residues. Trimming removed 4 bases at V and 6 bases at J, with 14 bases between. CDR3 coding DNA: TGTGCCAGCAGTGTAGGAAGGTTTTCGGATACGCAGTATTTT. Residues: CASSVGRFSDTQYF. The whole variable domain, remainder taken from reference TRBV2 and TRBJ2-3, is EPEVTQTPSHQVTQMGQEVILRCVPISNHLYFYWYRQILGQKVEFLVSFYNNEISEKSEIFDDQFSVERPDGSNFTLKIRSTKLEDSAMYFCASSVGRFSDTQYFGPGTRLTVL.